Shown below are 8 T cell receptor beta chains from a single sample sequenced in a study of blood T cell repertoires in COVID-19. Clones were read by immunoSEQ multiplex PCR, and TCRdb kept only the in-frame ones, dropping some. The repertoire holds approximately 530,000 clones, with approximately 88% as singletons. The sequencing input was peripheral blood. Receptors were obtained from a woman aged 50 to 60 with COVID-19, enrolled during active disease.

This clone was counted a single time. Other DNA sequences in the sample encode the same CDR3. The V gene is TRBV3-1 (or the pseudogene TRBV3-2), the J gene TRBJ2-5, with D tentatively TRBD1 (5 bases). This CDR3 spans 12 amino acids. Germline CDR1 LGHDT, CDR2 YNNKEL (reference sequence). V gave up 6 bases and J gave up 5 bases, with 10 bases separating them. CDR3 sequence: CASSPRGETQYF. CDR3 sequence (DNA): TGTGCCAGCAGTCCAAGGGGCGAGACCCAGTACTTC.

Here the CDR3 DNA reads TGCGCCAGCAGCTTGGGTTGGGCGCGGGATGAGCAGTTCTTC. Its translation is CASSLGWARDEQFF. The genes are TRBV5-1 and TRBJ2-1; a weak D match, TRBD2 (5 bases). The V gene's germline CDR1 is SGHRS and CDR2 YFSETQ. CDR3 length equals 14 residues. V gave up 0 bases and J gave up 8 bases, with 12 bases separating them.

In nucleotides, the CDR3 is TGTGCCAGCAGCTTACCAGGCACATCAGATACGCAGTATTTT. As protein: CASSLPGTSDTQYF. The chain uses TRBV7-9 and TRBJ2-3; D gene unclear. The CDR3 runs to 14 residues. V lost 2 bases, J lost 4 bases, and 10 bases lay in between. CDR1 and CDR2 from the germline V gene are SEHNR and FQNEAQ (reference sequence).

V and J are TRBV10-3 and TRBJ1-2; TRBD1 agrees at 9 bases. Germline CDR1 ENHRY, CDR2 SYGVKD. Trimming at V came to 4 bases and at J to 8 bases, leaving 8 bases not matched to a gene. The CDR3 length is 14 residues. CDR3 nucleotide sequence: TGTGCCATCAGTGGGGAACAGGGGGCTGAAGGCTACACCTTC. This codes for CAISGEQGAEGYTF.

V gene TRBV28 combines with J gene TRBJ1-5, with D uncertain. V lost 5 bases and J 1 base, leaving 9 bases between the germline ends. Looked up from germline, CDR1 is MDHEN and CDR2 is SYDVKM. The CDR3 consists of 14 residues. CDR3 nucleotide sequence: TGTGCCAGCAGTCTCTCGACAAGCAATCAGCCCCAGCATTTT. It yields the protein CASSLSTSNQPQHF. Full variable domain (outside the CDR3, taken from reference TRBV28 and TRBJ1-5): DVKVTQSSRYLVKRTGEKVFLECVQDMDHENMFWYRQDPGLGLRLIYFSYDVKMKEKGDIPEGYSVSREKKERFSLILESASTNQTSMYLCASSLSTSNQPQHFGDGTRLSIL.

The chain employs TRBV5-1 and TRBJ2-7; D is uncertain. Trimming stripped 0 bases from V and 2 bases from J, with 18 bases between. This CDR3 spans 17 amino acids. Germline V gene lookup returns CDR1 SGHRS and CDR2 YFSETQ. The CDR3 region has the DNA TGCGCCAGCAGCTTGGTTGCGCACGGGTTCCCAACCTACGAGCAGTACTTC. It encodes CASSLVAHGFPTYEQYF.

V and J are TRBV5-5 and TRBJ1-2; TRBD1 agrees at 7 bases. CDR3 length: 14 amino acids. The germline CDR1 and CDR2 sequences are SGHKS and YYEKEE (reference sequence). V trimming: 2 bases; J trimming: 4 bases; junction bases outside the gene matches: 5. The CDR3 loop reads CASSFTGESYGYTF. CDR3 bases: TGTGCCAGCAGCTTCACAGGGGAGAGCTATGGCTACACCTTC.

The chain carries TRBV19 and TRBJ1-2; D is perhaps TRBD1 (6 bases). CDR1 is LNHDA, CDR2 SQIVND, per germline (reference sequence). CDR3 length: 14 residues. Between the trimmed V and J ends, which lost 5 bases and 4 bases, there was a span of 14 bases. DNA for the CDR3: TGTGCCAGTAGTGACCAGACAGGCCCCTATGGCTACACCTTC. Protein sequence: CASSDQTGPYGYTF.